This T cell receptor (beta chain) was retrieved from a study of Graves' ophthalmopathy and Graves' hyperthyroidism. The authors amplified TCR beta CDR3 regions, and they did so from RNA transcripts for repertoire sequencing. The first-round RT-PCR employed HTBI primers together with the Qiagen OneStep RT-PCR kit. A multiplex PCR was then performed as the second round. TCRdb reprocessed the multiplex PCR reads with MiXCR, giving one entry per CDR3 protein. The profile shows about 740,000 distinct CDR3 sequences, roughly 41% of them singletons. Sequences were obtained from peripheral blood. This receptor was taken from an adult man with Graves' ophthalmopathy.

The CDR3 nucleotides are TGTGCCAGCAGCTTGTCCCCCGTGTCAGCTGGGGCCAACGTCCTGACTTTC. Translating it yields CASSLSPVSAGANVLTF. The rearrangement joins TRBV7-9 to TRBJ2-6; D ambiguous. Trimming took off 3 bases at V and 2 bases at J, with 14 bases between the two ends. This CDR3 comprises 17 residues. CDR1 SEHNR and CDR2 FQNEAQ come from the germline V gene (reference sequence).